The clone carrying this T cell receptor (beta chain) came up many times. Its antigen is not known. The source of the sample is a study of T cells in Graves' hyperthyroidism and ophthalmopathy. General observations from the study: Patients with ophthalmopathy were separated from those with stable hyperthyroidism by a 13 V-J model.

The CDR3 regions of TCR beta were amplified from RNA transcripts. The HTBI primer set served for first-round RT-PCR of the TCR CDR3. TCRdb itself ran the multiplex PCR reads through MiXCR, one entry per CDR3 protein. The data show fewer than 450,000 distinct CDR3 sequences, roughly 17% seen once. The source of the PBMCs was less than 12 ml of fresh peripheral blood. Looked up from germline, CDR1 is MNHEY and CDR2 is SVGAGI. This CDR3 has 16 amino acids. The V gene end was trimmed by 4 bases and the J gene end by 2 bases; junction bases not matched to a gene: 8. This receptor was obtained from a woman under 40 with Graves' hyperthyroidism that later progressed to Graves' ophthalmopathy. The sample taken for sequencing was blood. V gene TRBV6-5 combines with J gene TRBJ1-2; 9 bases agree with TRBD1. CDR3 sequence (DNA): TGTGCCAGCAGTTCCCCGAGGGACAGGGAAAACTATGGCTACACCTTC. It specifies CASSSPRDRENYGYTF.